A single sample is the source of the 9 T cell receptor beta chains below, sequenced in a study of T cells after somatic rescue of genetic block. The table came from immunoSEQ multiplex PCR; TCRdb's copy has only in-frame clones and leaves some out. The table lists 55,000 or so clones, around 96% of them singletons. Sequencing used peripheral blood mononuclear cells (PBMCs). These receptors were taken from a child under two years old.

The chain combines TRBV5-8 with TRBJ2-4; D is unresolved. This CDR3 has 14 residues. Germline CDR1 SGHTS, CDR2 YDEGEE. V dropped 1 base and J dropped 8 bases, with 13 bases sitting between them. As DNA, the CDR3 is TGTGCCAGCAGCTTGCAACAGCCTGGGGACATTCAGTACTTC. Protein sequence: CASSLQQPGDIQYF.

This clone showed up just once. The CDR3 DNA reads TGTGCCAGCAGTTTATTTTTAGGCCACAGGGGGCGCTCCTACAATGAGCAGTTCTTC. It encodes CASSLFLGHRGRSYNEQFF. The V call is TRBV27, the J call TRBJ2-1, with TRBD1 matching 9 bases. Germline loops: CDR1 MNHEY, CDR2 SMNVEV (reference sequence). The CDR3 totals 19 residues. Trimming cost V 1 base and J 0 bases; bases outside gene matches: 10.

This clone was seen only once. J is TRBJ2-7 and V is TRBV6-5, with D perhaps matching TRBD1 (5 bases). This CDR3 is built from 14 residues. Trimming took off 4 bases at V and 2 bases at J, with 12 bases between the two ends. CDR1 MNHEY and CDR2 SVGAGI come from the germline V gene. The CDR3 nucleotides read TGTGCCAGCAGTTCCCCGACAGCTGCCTACGAGCAGTACTTC. Translated, it gives CASSSPTAAYEQYF.

This chain joins TRBV6-5 and TRBJ1-5; 7 bases are shared with TRBD1. After removal of 0 bases from V and 1 base from J, the junction contained 0 bases not matched to a gene. CDR3 length: 15 residues. CDR1 is MNHEY, CDR2 SVGAGI, per germline. CDR3 protein: CASSYSTGSNQPQHF. CDR3 DNA: TGTGCCAGCAGTTACTCGACAGGGAGCAATCAGCCCCAGCATTTT.

The CDR3 is CASSQEGTGAYEQYF. CDR3 sequence (DNA): TGCGCCAGCAGCCAAGAAGGGACAGGGGCATACGAGCAGTACTTC. This chain connects TRBV4-1 to TRBJ2-7, with TRBD1 matching 10 bases. The junction had 3 bases not matched to a gene; V was cut back by 0 bases and J by 4 bases. The CDR3 is 15 amino acids. From germline, CDR1 is MGHRA and CDR2 YSYEKL.

The rearrangement uses TRBV11-2 and TRBJ2-7; 13 bases line up with TRBD2. V lost 1 base to trimming and J lost 6 bases; unmatched junction nucleotides: 0. Germline CDR1 is SGHAT and CDR2 is FQNNGV. The CDR3 runs to 14 residues. The CDR3 protein is CASSLGTSGSEQYF. The CDR3 DNA is TGTGCCAGCAGCTTAGGGACTAGCGGGAGCGAGCAGTACTTC.

This chain uses TRBV10-3 with TRBJ2-5; unclear D gene. V was trimmed by 3 bases and J by 3 bases, leaving 11 bases between them. Per germline, CDR1 ENHRY and CDR2 SYGVKD. The CDR3 contains 14 residues. CDR3: CAISDERRKETQYF. In DNA form, the CDR3 reads TGTGCCATCAGTGATGAGAGGCGGAAAGAGACCCAGTACTTC.

The V and J genes are TRBV25-1 and TRBJ1-5; D might be TRBD1 (6 bases). The CDR3 extends over 14 amino acids. V lost 7 bases and J lost 5, with 15 bases in between. The germline V gene encodes CDR1 MGHDK and CDR2 SYGVNS. The CDR3 reads CASNLQGLDQPQHF. Written as DNA, the CDR3 is TGTGCCAGCAACCTACAGGGACTCGATCAGCCCCAGCATTTT.

This clone was seen only once. The gene calls are TRBV6-5 and TRBJ1-2, with D unclear. Germline CDR1 is MNHEY and CDR2 is SVGAGI. This CDR3 is 13 amino acids long. V lost 2 bases, J lost 1 base, and 5 bases lay in between. In DNA, the CDR3 is TGTGCCAGCAGTTACAGGGTTAACTATGGCTACACCTTC. Its protein product is CASSYRVNYGYTF.